Shown below are 26 T cell receptor beta chains from a single sample sequenced in a study of T cell clonality in common variable immunodeficiency. The antigens for these receptors are not known. Produced via immunoSEQ multiplex PCR; TCRdb's table is partial and in-frame only. The data show about 26,000 clones, with none appearing a single time. Broader study findings: Fewer deletions and N-nucleotide insertions were reportedly seen in common variable immunodeficiency TCR beta sequences.

The material sequenced was peripheral blood mononuclear cells. The receptors were sampled from a human donor with common variable immunodeficiency.

In its sample, this clone was seen many times. The CDR3 end falls 3 residues outside the read, so it is completed with the germline J gene. V is TRBV5-1 and J is TRBJ1-2; TRBD1 matches 8 bases. There are 13 residues in the CDR3. Germline V gene sequence: CDR1 SGHRS, CDR2 YFSETQ. The part of the CDR3 DNA that was read is TGCGCCAGCAGCTCGGGACAGGCTTTCGGC. Translating gives CASSSGQAFG. The full CDR3 protein reads CASSSGQAFGYTF.

This clone has at least ten counts. Coverage ceases 3 residues before the CDR3 finishes, and the germline J gene fills in the end. The genes are TRBV19 and TRBJ2-1; no firm D call. There are 15 residues in the CDR3. V shed 6 bases and J shed 7 bases, with 19 bases lying between them. Germline CDR1 LNHDA, CDR2 SQIVND (reference sequence). The sequenced part of the CDR3 DNA is TGTGCCAGTAGACCCCCAGGATCCGGTGGGAATGAG. This translates into CASRPPGSGGNE. The CDR3 in its entirety is CASRPPGSGGNEQFF.

This clone was seen at least ten times. The read gets to within 3 residues of the CDR3 end, and the germline J gene fills in the rest. The V call is TRBV29-1, the J call TRBJ1-1; 7 bases fit TRBD1. The ends lost 2 bases at V and 4 bases at J; junction bases unmatched: 4. Germline CDR1 is SQVTM and CDR2 is ANQGSEA. The CDR3 sequence is 13 residues long. CDR3 DNA (partial): TGCAGCGTTGAACACAGGGGTGGCACTGAA. Translating gives CSVEHRGGTE. The full CDR3 reads CSVEHRGGTEAFF.

This clone appeared a few times. The read terminates 3 residues ahead of where the CDR3 ends, so the germline J gene completes it. This sequence joins TRBV2 and TRBJ2-3; TRBD2 aligns across 10 bases. This CDR3 is built from 16 residues. V lost 0 bases to trimming and J lost 2 bases; unmatched junction nucleotides: 2. The germline gives CDR1 SNHLY, CDR2 FYNNEI. CDR3 DNA, as far as it was read: TGTGCCAGCAGTGAAGCTCTAGCGGGGGTCACAGATACG. Encoded protein: CASSEALAGVTDT. The full-length CDR3 reads as CASSEALAGVTDTQYF.

This clone was recorded at least ten times. The read stops 3 residues short of the end of the CDR3; the missing end is completed from the germline J gene. The chain links TRBV4-1 to TRBJ1-1, with unresolved D. Germline lookup yields CDR1 MGHRA and CDR2 YSYEKL. V dropped 6 bases and J dropped 2 bases, with 19 bases sitting between them. The CDR3 has 16 residues. CDR3 sequence reads: CASSLSSSLANTEAFF. CDR3 bases read: TGCGCCAGCAGTCTTTCCTCATCGTTGGCAAACACTGAA.

Ten or more counts support this clone. Read coverage stops 3 residues before the CDR3 terminus; the germline J gene supplies the remainder. The chain links TRBV5-1 to TRBJ2-7; the D gene is possibly TRBD2 (5 bases). V was cut by 0 bases and J by 2 bases, with 9 bases left in between. The V gene's germline CDR1 is SGHRS and CDR2 YFSETQ. The CDR3 runs 14 residues. CDR3 bases read: TGCGCCAGCAGCTTGGTGGACTCGACCTACGAG. This sequence encodes CASSLVDSTYE. The complete CDR3 reads CASSLVDSTYEQYF. Complete variable domain (other parts from reference TRBV5-1 and TRBJ2-7): KAGVTQTPRYLIKTRGQQVTLSCSPISGHRSVSWYQQTPGQGLQFLFEYFSETQRNKGNFPGRFSGRQFSNSRSEMNVSTLELGDSALYLCASSLVDSTYEQYFGPGTRLTVT.

This clone was seen a handful of times. The read terminates 3 residues before the CDR3 end, so the remaining end is supplied by the germline J gene. The gene calls are TRBV5-1 and TRBJ1-4, with 8 nucleotides matching TRBD1. J was trimmed by 7 bases and V by 4 bases; bases with no gene match: 9. There are 15 residues in the CDR3. Germline CDR1 and CDR2: SGHRS and YFSETQ. Here the CDR3 reads CASSTDRGRSEKLFF. The covered CDR3 bases are TGCGCCAGCAGCACCGACAGGGGCAGGAGTGAAAAA.

This clone was counted a few times. The CDR3 extends 3 residues past the end of the read, so its final part is completed from the germline J gene. The chain joins TRBV6-2 or TRBV6-3 to TRBJ2-2, with 10 bases aligning to TRBD2. CDR1 MNHEY and CDR2 SVGEGT come from the germline V gene. The CDR3 is 15 residues long. Unmatched junction bases numbered 7, after V lost 5 bases and J lost 7 bases. The CDR3 here is CASSRAGGRGGELFF. The sequenced part of the CDR3 DNA is TGTGCCAGCAGTCGAGCGGGGGGGCGCGGCGGGGAG.

This clone was counted many times. The read finishes 3 residues shy of the CDR3 end, and the germline J gene is used to complete it. This chain joins TRBV6-2 or TRBV6-3 and TRBJ2-5; D is perhaps TRBD2 (6 bases). Germline CDR1 MNHEY, CDR2 SVGEGT. The V end lost 7 bases, the J end lost 4 bases, and 22 bases lay between the germline ends. The CDR3 has 16 amino acids. The part of the CDR3 DNA that was read is TGTGCCAGCAATAAGAACCCCGAGCTAGCGACAGAGACC. This sequence encodes CASNKNPELATET. In full, the CDR3 is CASNKNPELATETQYF.

This clone was counted many times. The missing CDR3 end, 3 residues past where the read stops, is filled in from the germline J gene. The gene calls are TRBV2 and TRBJ1-1, with D perhaps matching TRBD1 (5 bases). Trimming removed 0 bases from V and 4 bases from J, with 18 bases in between. Germline CDR1 SNHLY, CDR2 FYNNEI. CDR3 length: 17 amino acids. CDR3 sequence reads: CASSEADSGSRGTEAFF. CDR3 DNA, as far as it was read: TGTGCCAGCAGTGAAGCGGATTCAGGGAGTAGGGGCACTGAA.

This clone was seen more than once but under ten times. The sequenced fragment ends 3 residues before the CDR3 boundary, so the rest is inferred from the germline J gene. The rearrangement uses TRBV7-2 and TRBJ2-3; the D gene is possibly TRBD2 (7 bases). CDR1 and CDR2 (germline): SGHTA, FQGNSA. The CDR3 spans 15 residues. With 3 bases removed from V and 4 bases from J, the gap between germline ends came to 14 bases. Partial CDR3 DNA: TGTGCCAGCAGCTTCGGGGGGCGGGTGGCAGATACG. It codes for CASSFGGRVADT. The entire CDR3 sequence reads CASSFGGRVADTQYF.

This clone was recorded at least ten times. The read ends 3 residues early relative to the CDR3; the germline J gene fills the gap. V is TRBV2 and J is TRBJ2-1, with 10 bases fitting TRBD1. Germline V lookup: CDR1 SNHLY, CDR2 FYNNEI. The CDR3 contains 14 residues. V lost 4 bases to trimming and J lost 3 bases; unmatched junction nucleotides: 0. The sequenced CDR3 bases are TGTGCCAGCAGTGGGGACAGGGGCTACAATGAG. This sequence encodes CASSGDRGYNE. The CDR3 as a whole reads CASSGDRGYNEQFF.

This clone was detected ten times or more. The read terminates 3 residues ahead of where the CDR3 ends, so the germline J gene completes it. The V and J genes are TRBV6-2 or TRBV6-3 and TRBJ2-2; 7 nucleotides align to TRBD1. The V gene end was trimmed by 7 bases and the J gene end by 0 bases; junction bases not matched to a gene: 8. This CDR3 region has 16 residues. Germline values: CDR1 MNHEY, CDR2 SVGEGT. The CDR3 bases that were read are TGTGCCAGCATGTTTCCCCAGGGGGCGAACACCGGGGAG. It is translated as CASMFPQGANTGE. The whole CDR3 region reads CASMFPQGANTGELFF.

This clone turned up a few times. Read coverage stops 3 residues before the CDR3 terminus; the germline J gene supplies the remainder. V gene TRBV23-1 combines with J gene TRBJ2-1, with 12 bases fitting TRBD2. TRBV23-1 counts as an open reading frame of uncertain function. The CDR3 has 21 residues. Losses at the gene ends were 0 bases for V and 0 bases for J; bases not matched to a gene: 12. CDR3 DNA, as far as it was read: TGCGCCAGCAGTCAATCGTCCGGACTAGCGGGGCAACTAAGCTCCTACAATGAG. It encodes CASSQSSGLAGQLSSYNE. In full, the CDR3 reads CASSQSSGLAGQLSSYNEQFF.

Of note for this clone: The junction does not match germline at one end; this may be a read error. CDR3 residues: CASSPIPETYSKQPQHF. Incomplete CDR3 DNA: TGTGCCAGCTCACCTATACCGGAGACTTATAGCAAGCAGCCC. The chain is built from TRBV18 and TRBJ1-5, with D unclear. The read finishes 3 residues shy of the CDR3 end, and the germline J gene is used to complete it. The CDR3 consists of 17 residues. CDR1 and CDR2 (germline): KGHSH, LQKENI.

With regard to this clone: Sequencing ends 3 residues short of the CDR3 end; the germline J gene provides the rest. The chain combines TRBV7-2 with TRBJ2-1; 8 positions agree with TRBD2. The V segment lost 0 bases and the J segment 3 bases; nucleotides outside the gene matches: 4. Germline values: CDR1 SGHTA, CDR2 FQGNSA. The CDR3 runs to 16 residues. The covered CDR3 bases are TGTGCCAGCAGCTTAGCGGCGGGGGGTGGCTACAATGAG. It is translated as CASSLAAGGGYNE. The whole CDR3 protein is CASSLAAGGGYNEQFF.

This clone was detected many times. The CDR3 extends 3 residues past the end of the read, so its final part is completed from the germline J gene. The genes are TRBV14 and TRBJ2-1, with D perhaps being TRBD1 or TRBD2 (5 bases each). The CDR3 spans 15 residues. Deletions cut 4 bases from V and 7 bases from J, with 17 bases between. Germline lookup yields CDR1 SGHDN and CDR2 FVKESK. The sequenced part of the CDR3 DNA is TGTGCCAGCAGCCCCCCGCTGAGGGGCCGGAATGAG. Protein sequence: CASSPPLRGRNE. In full, the CDR3 reads CASSPPLRGRNEQFF.

This clone was counted between two and nine times. The missing CDR3 end, 3 residues past where the read stops, is filled in from the germline J gene. The rearrangement uses TRBV6-4 and TRBJ1-5; 8 bases fit TRBD1. CDR3 length equals 18 residues. V lost 2 bases, J lost 1 base, and 10 bases stayed unmatched. Germline V lookup: CDR1 MRHNA, CDR2 SNTAGT. The CDR3 region is CASSDGQGGVRSNQPQHF. The sequenced CDR3 bases are TGTGCCAGCAGTGACGGACAGGGAGGAGTGCGGAGCAATCAGCCC.

In this sample, this clone turned up many times. With the read ending 3 residues before the CDR3 end, the germline J gene is used to fill in that end. The V call is TRBV30, the J call TRBJ2-3; the D is unclear. Deletions cut 1 base from V and 0 bases from J, with 11 bases between. The CDR3 sequence is 15 residues long. Germline loops: CDR1 GTSNPN, CDR2 SVGIG (reference sequence). CDR3 sequence reads: CAWSAHGTSTDTQYF. CDR3 DNA, as far as it was read: TGTGCCTGGAGTGCTCACGGTACTAGCACAGATACG.

On this clone: The read halts 3 residues ahead of the CDR3 end, with the missing end drawn from the germline J gene. This chain uses TRBV5-1 with TRBJ2-6, with D unresolved. CDR3 length equals 15 residues. The ends were cut back, 5 bases at V and 0 bases at J, with 9 bases in the middle. Germline V gene lookup returns CDR1 SGHRS and CDR2 YFSETQ. The sequenced part of the CDR3 DNA is TGCGCCAGCAGAGGCAGCGCCTCTGGGGCCAACGTC. Translated: CASRGSASGANV. The entire CDR3 reads CASRGSASGANVLTF.

This clone was detected a few times. The read terminates 3 residues before the CDR3 end, so the remaining end is supplied by the germline J gene. This sequence joins TRBV7-2 and TRBJ1-4; no reliable D call. The length of the CDR3 is 16 residues. Germline V CDR1 and CDR2: SGHTA, FQGNSA. Between the trimmed V and J ends, which lost 0 bases and 3 bases, there was a span of 11 bases. The CDR3 loop reads CASSLAGGVPNEKLFF. The DNA read from the CDR3 is TGTGCCAGCAGCTTAGCGGGCGGGGTGCCTAATGAAAAA.

The sample holds a few counts of this clone. The observed sequence ends 3 residues before the CDR3 terminus, with the missing tail filled in from the germline J gene. The rearrangement uses TRBV6-2 or TRBV6-3 and TRBJ2-5, with 13 bases identical to TRBD2. CDR1 and CDR2 (germline): MNHEY, SVGEGT. With V trimmed by 4 bases and J by 4 bases, 6 bases remained unmatched. This CDR3 has 16 residues. The sequenced CDR3 bases are TGTGCCAGCAGTTTGACTAGCGGGGGGATGCCAGAGACC. Translation gives CASSLTSGGMPET. The CDR3 in its entirety is CASSLTSGGMPETQYF.

There are many counts of this clone. Read coverage stops 3 residues before the CDR3 terminus; the germline J gene supplies the remainder. The chain employs TRBV7-3 and TRBJ1-2; 9 bases line up with TRBD1. CDR1 is SGHTA, CDR2 FQGTGA, per germline. The trim removed 5 bases at V and 7 bases at J, leaving 5 bases unmatched. The CDR3 extends over 13 amino acids. Incomplete CDR3 DNA: TGTGCCAGCAGCACAACAGGGGGCAGTGGC. Translation gives CASSTTGGSG. The whole CDR3 sequence reads CASSTTGGSGYTF.

This clone occurred many times. From the germline J gene comes the end of the CDR3, since the read stops 3 residues before it. The V and J genes are TRBV7-2 and TRBJ1-6; TRBD1 might be the D (5 bases). V was clipped by 5 bases and J by 10 bases, with 18 bases between them. Per germline, CDR1 SGHTA and CDR2 FQGNSA. The CDR3 sequence is 15 residues long. The sequenced part of the CDR3 DNA is TGTGCCAGCAGCCTCCCTTCGGGGGTTAGGTCACCC. Its translation: CASSLPSGVRSP. The whole CDR3 reads CASSLPSGVRSPLHF.

Many counts were recorded for this clone. The sequenced fragment ends 3 residues before the CDR3 boundary, so the rest is inferred from the germline J gene. J is TRBJ2-1 and V is TRBV6-1, with D possibly matching TRBD1 (5 bases). V was pared by 4 bases and J by 8 bases, with 12 bases between. Germline V lookup: CDR1 MNHNS, CDR2 SASEGT. There are 13 residues in the CDR3. The CDR3 bases that were read are TGTGCCAGCAGTGCCCGTACAGGACATGAG. It codes for CASSARTGHE. The full CDR3 protein reads CASSARTGHEQFF.

In this sample, this clone turned up many times. Sequencing ends 3 residues short of the CDR3 end; the germline J gene provides the rest. The chain couples TRBV6-2 or TRBV6-3 to TRBJ2-7; TRBD1 matches 9 bases. CDR3 size: 15 residues. V was clipped by 0 bases and J by 2 bases; unmatched bases: 2. Germline CDR1 is MNHEY and CDR2 is SVGEGT. CDR3 bases read: TGTGCCAGCAGTTACTCTACAGGGGGCACCTACGAG. It translates to CASSYSTGGTYE. In full, the CDR3 is CASSYSTGGTYEQYF.